The rows below give T cell receptor beta chains drawn from one sample of a study of response to subunit inactivated influenza vaccine. Each CDR3 protein gets one entry after TCRdb re-called the RT-PCR reads with MiXCR. Seen here are hundreds of thousands of distinct CDR3 sequences, approximately 10% observed once, and the top ten hold 11%. These data were likewise used in another study, on T cells expressing NK-cell markers.

The sequencing used PBMCs from blood, collected on the day of vaccination. These receptors all stem from a man aged 45 to 65 who received an inactivated influenza vaccine. Both conserved end residues are part of each CDR3. D genes are given only for firm matches. Clone size, where shown, is once, few, many, or a class for clones that have expanded.

NA	TRBV29-1	TRBJ2-2	TRBD1	CSVGQGAGELFF	TGCAGCGTGGGACAGGGGGCCGGGGAGCTGTTTTTT
NA	TRBV11-2	TRBJ1-4	NA	CASTPGQWPTNEKLFF	TGTGCCAGCACCCCGGGCCAGTGGCCAACTAATGAAAAACTGTTTTTT
few	TRBV11-2	TRBJ1-1	TRBD1	CASIPSGTGGQAFF	TGTGCCAGCATTCCGTCCGGGACAGGTGGTCAAGCTTTCTTT
NA	TRBV6-5	TRBJ2-7	NA	CASSYSPERGGGAYEQYF	TGTGCCAGCAGTTACTCCCCCGAAAGGGGAGGAGGGGCCTACGAGCAGTACTTC
few	TRBV5-1	TRBJ2-3	TRBD2	CASSLRVAGENTQYF	TGCGCCAGCAGCTTGCGGGTAGCGGGGGAGAATACGCAGTATTTT
many	TRBV12-3/TRBV12-4	TRBJ2-7	TRBD2	CASSFLGLAGFEQYF	TGTGCCAGCAGTTTCCTAGGACTAGCGGGGTTTGAGCAGTACTTC
few	TRBV6-2/TRBV6-3	TRBJ2-1	TRBD2	CASRDSGSLFNEQFF	TGTGCCAGCAGAGATAGCGGGAGTCTATTCAATGAGCAGTTCTTC
NA	TRBV7-2	TRBJ2-5	NA	CASSLVGQLQETQYF	TGTGCCAGCAGCTTAGTAGGACAGCTCCAAGAGACCCAGTACTTC
NA	TRBV20-1	TRBJ2-4	NA	CSATELAKNIQYF	TGCAGTGCGACAGAGTTAGCCAAAAACATTCAGTACTTC
few	TRBV6-5	TRBJ2-3	NA	CASSSGTGASTDTQYF	TGTGCCAGCAGTTCGGGGACTGGAGCTAGCACAGATACGCAGTATTTT
few	TRBV4-3	TRBJ2-2	NA	CASSQDGLLNTGELFF	TGCGCCAGCAGCCAAGATGGGCTACTGAACACCGGGGAGCTGTTTTTT
NA	TRBV11-2	TRBJ2-1	NA	CASIIDPGRASSYNEQFF	TGTGCCAGCATCATCGACCCCGGGCGGGCTAGCTCCTACAATGAGCAGTTCTTC
NA	TRBV19	TRBJ1-6	TRBD1	CARTKGAGLPRYSPLHF	TGTGCCAGAACGAAGGGGGCAGGGCTCCCGAGATATTCACCCCTCCACTTT
few	TRBV20-1	TRBJ2-3	TRBD2	CSAHRTSGVSDTQYF	TGCAGTGCCCACCGGACTAGCGGGGTCTCAGATACGCAGTATTTT
NA	TRBV3-1	TRBJ1-2	NA	CASSQGAGRGYGYTF	TGTGCCAGCAGCCAAGGGGCAGGGCGGGGATATGGCTACACCTTC
few	TRBV12-3/TRBV12-4	TRBJ2-5	TRBD2	CASSPGTIQETQYF	TGTGCCAGCAGCCCCGGGACTATCCAAGAGACCCAGTACTTC
NA	TRBV4-2	TRBJ1-1	NA	CASSPSWGNTEAFF	TGTGCCAGCAGCCCATCGTGGGGGAACACTGAAGCTTTCTTT